The following is a TCR beta chain sequence with its context. Its antigen is currently unknown. Here immunoSEQ multiplex PCR was the method, and the copy in TCRdb shows in-frame clones only, minus some. The sample holds over 400,000 clones, roughly 80% seen once. None of the donors, who were healthy HIV-negative adults, had recently had acute infections or vaccinations. Unsorted samples relied on tens of millions of PBMCs, which served as the source of genomic DNA. The CDR3 has 16 amino acids. The germline gives CDR1 SQVTM, CDR2 ANQGSEA. The J segment lost 2 bases and the V segment lost 1 base, leaving 9 bases of the junction unmatched. This sample was taken from a study of shared clonotypes between healthy human individuals. Points from the study as a whole: Investigators expected sequencing depth to affect clonotype sharing among donors. Represented diversity (both genetic and exposure-history) was limited by the small number of donors.

The chain uses TRBV29-1 and TRBJ2-7, with TRBD1 identical over 9 bases. This clonotype was sampled from a woman between 40 and 50 years old in good health. Some clones in this sample may be carry-over from other donors' samples. Sequenced material: PBMCs. For the CDR3, the DNA is TGCAGCGTTGAAGGTGCCGGGACAGGGCACCCCTACGAGCAGTACTTC. As protein: CSVEGAGTGHPYEQYF.